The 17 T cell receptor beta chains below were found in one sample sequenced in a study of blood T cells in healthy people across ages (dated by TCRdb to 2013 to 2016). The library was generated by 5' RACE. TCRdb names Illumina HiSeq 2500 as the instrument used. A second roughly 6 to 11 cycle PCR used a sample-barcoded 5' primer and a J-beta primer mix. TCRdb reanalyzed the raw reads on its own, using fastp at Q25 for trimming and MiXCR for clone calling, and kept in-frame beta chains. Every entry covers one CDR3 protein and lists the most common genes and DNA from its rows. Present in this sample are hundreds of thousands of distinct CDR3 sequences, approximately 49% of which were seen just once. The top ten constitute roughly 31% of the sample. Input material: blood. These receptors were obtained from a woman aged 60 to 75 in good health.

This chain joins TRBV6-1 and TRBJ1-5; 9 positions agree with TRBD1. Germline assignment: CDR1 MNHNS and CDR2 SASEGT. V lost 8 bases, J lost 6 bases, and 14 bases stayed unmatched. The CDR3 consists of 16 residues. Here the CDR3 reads CASQAPGTGSGQPQHF. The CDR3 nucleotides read TGTGCCAGCCAGGCCCCCGGGACAGGGTCCGGTCAGCCCCAGCATTTT.

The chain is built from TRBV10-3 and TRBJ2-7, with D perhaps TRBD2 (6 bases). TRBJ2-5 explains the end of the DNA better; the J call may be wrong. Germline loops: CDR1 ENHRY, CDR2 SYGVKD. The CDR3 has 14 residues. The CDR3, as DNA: TGTGCCATCAGGCGGGACCAACACCGAGAGACCCAGTACTTC. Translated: CAIRRDQHRETQYF.

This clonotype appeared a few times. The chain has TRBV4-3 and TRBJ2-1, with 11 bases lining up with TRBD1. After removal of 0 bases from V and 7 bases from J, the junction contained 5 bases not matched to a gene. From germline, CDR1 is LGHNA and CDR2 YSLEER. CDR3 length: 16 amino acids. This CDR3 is CASSQDLGQGANEQFF. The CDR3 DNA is TGCGCCAGCAGCCAAGATCTCGGACAGGGGGCGAATGAGCAGTTCTTC.

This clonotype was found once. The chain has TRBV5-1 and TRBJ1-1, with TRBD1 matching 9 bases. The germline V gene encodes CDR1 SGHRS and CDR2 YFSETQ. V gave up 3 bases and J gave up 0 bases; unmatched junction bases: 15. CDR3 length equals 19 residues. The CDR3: CASSSGGYRDRELNTEAFF. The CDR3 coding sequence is TGCGCCAGCAGCTCCGGTGGGTACAGGGACAGGGAACTGAACACTGAAGCTTTCTTT. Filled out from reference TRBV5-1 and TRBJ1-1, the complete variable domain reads KAGVTQTPRYLIKTRGQQVTLSCSPISGHRSVSWYQQTPGQGLQFLFEYFSETQRNKGNFPGRFSGRQFSNSRSEMNVSTLELGDSALYLCASSSGGYRDRELNTEAFFGQGTRLTVV.

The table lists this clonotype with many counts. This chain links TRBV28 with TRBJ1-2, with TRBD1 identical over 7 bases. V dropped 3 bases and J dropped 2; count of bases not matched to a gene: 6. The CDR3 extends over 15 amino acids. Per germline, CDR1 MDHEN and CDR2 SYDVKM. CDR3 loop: CASSFLGQRNYGYTF. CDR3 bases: TGTGCCAGCAGTTTCCTGGGACAGAGGAACTATGGCTACACCTTC.

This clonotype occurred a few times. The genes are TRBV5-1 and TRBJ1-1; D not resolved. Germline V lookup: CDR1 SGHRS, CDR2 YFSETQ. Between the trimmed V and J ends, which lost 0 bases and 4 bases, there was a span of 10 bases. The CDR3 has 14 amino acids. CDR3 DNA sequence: TGCGCCAGCAGCTTGGTGCCAGGTCCCACTGAAGCTTTCTTT. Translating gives CASSLVPGPTEAFF.

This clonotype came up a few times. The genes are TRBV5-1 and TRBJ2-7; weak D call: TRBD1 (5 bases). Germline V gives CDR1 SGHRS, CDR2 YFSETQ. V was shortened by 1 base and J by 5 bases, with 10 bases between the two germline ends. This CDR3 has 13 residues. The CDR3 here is CASSLIQANEQYF. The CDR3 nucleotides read TGCGCCAGCAGCTTGATACAGGCAAACGAGCAGTACTTC.

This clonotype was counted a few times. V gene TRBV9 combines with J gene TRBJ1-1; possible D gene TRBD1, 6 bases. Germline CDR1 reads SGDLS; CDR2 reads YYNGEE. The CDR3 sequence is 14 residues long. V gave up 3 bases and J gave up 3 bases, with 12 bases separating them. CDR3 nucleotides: TGTGCCAGCAGCGGAACAGGGCTACACACTGAAGCTTTCTTT. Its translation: CASSGTGLHTEAFF.

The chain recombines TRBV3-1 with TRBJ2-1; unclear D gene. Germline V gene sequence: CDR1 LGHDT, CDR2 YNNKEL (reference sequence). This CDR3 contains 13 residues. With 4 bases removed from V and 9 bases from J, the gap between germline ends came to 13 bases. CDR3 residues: CASSLNLVGEQFF. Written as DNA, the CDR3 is TGTGCCAGCAGCCTCAATCTGGTTGGTGAGCAGTTCTTC.

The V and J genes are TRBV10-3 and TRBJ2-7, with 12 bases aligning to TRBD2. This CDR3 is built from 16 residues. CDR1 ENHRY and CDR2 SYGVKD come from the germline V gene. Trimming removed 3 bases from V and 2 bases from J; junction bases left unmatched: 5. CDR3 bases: TGTGCCATCAGTGAACCCTCTAGCGGGAGGGCCTACGAGCAGTACTTC. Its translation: CAISEPSSGRAYEQYF.

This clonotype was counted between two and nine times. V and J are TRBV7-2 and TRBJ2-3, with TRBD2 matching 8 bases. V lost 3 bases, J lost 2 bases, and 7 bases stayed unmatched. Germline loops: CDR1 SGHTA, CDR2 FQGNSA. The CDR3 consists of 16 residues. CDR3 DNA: TGTGCCAGCAGCTTGGGGCTAGCGGGCCACACAGATACGCAGTATTTT. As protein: CASSLGLAGHTDTQYF.

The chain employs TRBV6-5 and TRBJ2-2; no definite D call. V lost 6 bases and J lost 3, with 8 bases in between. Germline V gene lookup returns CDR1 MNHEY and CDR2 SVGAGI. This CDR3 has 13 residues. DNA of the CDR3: TGTGCCAGCAGAACCCAGGACACCGGGGAGCTGTTTTTT. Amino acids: CASRTQDTGELFF.

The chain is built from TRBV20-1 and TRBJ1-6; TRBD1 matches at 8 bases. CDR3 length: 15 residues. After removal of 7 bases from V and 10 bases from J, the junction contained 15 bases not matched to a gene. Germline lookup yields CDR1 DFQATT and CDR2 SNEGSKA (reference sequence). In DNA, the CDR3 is TGCAGTGTGGGGCAGGGGGCAGGGATAGGATCACCCCTCCACTTT. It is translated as CSVGQGAGIGSPLHF.

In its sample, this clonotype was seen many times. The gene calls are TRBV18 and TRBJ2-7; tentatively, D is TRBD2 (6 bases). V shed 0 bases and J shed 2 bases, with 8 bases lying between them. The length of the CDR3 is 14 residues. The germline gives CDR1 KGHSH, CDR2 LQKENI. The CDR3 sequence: CASSPPREPYEQYF. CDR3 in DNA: TGTGCCAGCTCACCACCCCGGGAGCCCTACGAGCAGTACTTC.

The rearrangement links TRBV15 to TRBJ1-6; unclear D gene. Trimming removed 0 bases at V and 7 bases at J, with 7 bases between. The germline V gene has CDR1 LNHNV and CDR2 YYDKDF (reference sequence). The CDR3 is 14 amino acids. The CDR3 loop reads CATSRDVGNSPLHF. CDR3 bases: TGTGCCACCAGCAGAGATGTAGGGAATTCACCCCTCCACTTT.

CDR3 coding DNA: TGCGCCAGCAGCCAAACTATGATAGCGGGGGGCTACAATGAGCAGTACTTC. This translates into CASSQTMIAGGYNEQYF. This chain uses TRBV4-3 with TRBJ2-5; 10 nucleotides match TRBD2. This CDR3 comprises 17 residues. In germline, CDR1 is LGHNA, CDR2 YSLEER. Trimming removed 2 bases from V and 11 bases from J; junction bases left unmatched: 17.

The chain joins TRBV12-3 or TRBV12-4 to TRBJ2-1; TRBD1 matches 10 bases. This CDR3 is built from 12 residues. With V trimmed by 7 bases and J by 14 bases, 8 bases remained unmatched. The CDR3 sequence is CASIPTGGDKFF. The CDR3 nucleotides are TGTGCCAGCATCCCGACAGGGGGCGATAAGTTCTTC.